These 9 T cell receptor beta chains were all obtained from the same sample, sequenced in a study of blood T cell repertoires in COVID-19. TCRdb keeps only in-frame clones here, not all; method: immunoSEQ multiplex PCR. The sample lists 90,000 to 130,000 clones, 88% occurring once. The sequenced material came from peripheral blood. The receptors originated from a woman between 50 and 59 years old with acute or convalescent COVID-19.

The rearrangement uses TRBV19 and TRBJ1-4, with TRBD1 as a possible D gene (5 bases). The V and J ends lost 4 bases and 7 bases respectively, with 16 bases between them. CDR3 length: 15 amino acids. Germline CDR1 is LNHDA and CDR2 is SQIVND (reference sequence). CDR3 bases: TGTGCCAGTAGTACTTGGCAGGGCTCTCGTGAAAAACTGTTTTTT. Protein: CASSTWQGSREKLFF.

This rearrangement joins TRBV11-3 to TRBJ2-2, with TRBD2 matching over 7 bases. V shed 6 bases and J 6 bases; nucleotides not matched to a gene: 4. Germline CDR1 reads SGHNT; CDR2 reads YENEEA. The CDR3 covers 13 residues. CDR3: CASSVLAAGELFF. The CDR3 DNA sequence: TGTGCCAGCAGTGTTCTAGCGGCCGGGGAGCTGTTTTTT.

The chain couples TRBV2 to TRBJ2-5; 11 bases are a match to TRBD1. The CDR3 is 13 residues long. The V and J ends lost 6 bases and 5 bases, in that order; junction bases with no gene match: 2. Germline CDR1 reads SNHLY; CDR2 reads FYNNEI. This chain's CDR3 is CASSRDRGETQYF. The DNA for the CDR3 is TGTGCCAGCAGCCGGGACAGGGGGGAGACCCAGTACTTC.

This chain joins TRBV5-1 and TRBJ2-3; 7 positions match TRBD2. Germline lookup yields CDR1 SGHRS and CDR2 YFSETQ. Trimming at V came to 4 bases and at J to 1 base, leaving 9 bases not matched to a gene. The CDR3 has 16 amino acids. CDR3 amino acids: CASSIPGGSGTDTQYF. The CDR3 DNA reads TGCGCCAGCAGCATACCCGGCGGGAGCGGCACAGATACGCAGTATTTT.

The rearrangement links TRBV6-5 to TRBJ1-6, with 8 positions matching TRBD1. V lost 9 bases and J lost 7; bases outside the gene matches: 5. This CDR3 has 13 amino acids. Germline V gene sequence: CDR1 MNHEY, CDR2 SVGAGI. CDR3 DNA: TGTGCCAGTTGCCGGGACAGGAATTCACCCCTCCACTTT. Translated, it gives CASCRDRNSPLHF.

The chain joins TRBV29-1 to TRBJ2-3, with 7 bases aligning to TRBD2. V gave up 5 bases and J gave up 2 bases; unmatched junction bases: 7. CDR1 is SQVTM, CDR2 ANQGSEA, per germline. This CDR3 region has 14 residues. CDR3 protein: CSVSRAGVTDTQYF. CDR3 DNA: TGCAGCGTTAGCCGGGCGGGAGTCACAGATACGCAGTATTTT.

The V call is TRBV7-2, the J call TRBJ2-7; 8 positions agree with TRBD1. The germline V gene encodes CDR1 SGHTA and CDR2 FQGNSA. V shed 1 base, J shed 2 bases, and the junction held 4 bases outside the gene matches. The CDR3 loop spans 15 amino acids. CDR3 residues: CASSLEGRGPYEQYF. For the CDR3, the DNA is TGTGCCAGCAGCTTAGAGGGCAGGGGGCCCTACGAGCAGTACTTC.

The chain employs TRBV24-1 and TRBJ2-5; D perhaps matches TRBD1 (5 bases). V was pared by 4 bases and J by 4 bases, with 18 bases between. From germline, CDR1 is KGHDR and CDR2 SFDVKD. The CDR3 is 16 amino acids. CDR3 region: CATSDRSVGLGETQYF. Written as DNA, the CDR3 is TGTGCCACCAGTGACCGCTCGGTGGGGCTCGGAGAGACCCAGTACTTC.

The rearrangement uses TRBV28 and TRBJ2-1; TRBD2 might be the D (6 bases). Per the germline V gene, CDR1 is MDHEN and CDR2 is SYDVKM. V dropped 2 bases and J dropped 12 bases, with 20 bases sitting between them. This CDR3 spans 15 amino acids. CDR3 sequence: CASSLSVGLTGVQFF. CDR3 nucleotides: TGTGCCAGCAGTTTAAGTGTGGGCCTCACGGGAGTGCAGTTCTTC.